Below, 14 T cell receptor beta chains from the same sample are listed, as sequenced in a study of beta chain features in type 1 diabetes. Expressed TCRB transcripts were sequenced after all isolated RNA was converted to cDNA. The protocol was immunoSEQ multiplex PCR, while the TCRdb copy is restricted to in-frame clones and leaves out a portion. This repertoire shows about 650,000 clones, 9.5% to 15% found once; its top ten account for around 0.12%. No cognate antigen is known for these TCRs. The study, taken as a whole, reports: Researchers report that Type 1 diabetes patients had moderately but significantly shorter TCRB CDR3s across all four CD4+ subsets.

Sequencing used naive CD4+ T cells from blood. These receptor sequences come from a man aged 25 to 40 with type 1 diabetes.

This clone showed up just a few times. This chain connects TRBV9 to TRBJ1-2, with 10 bases fitting TRBD1. The trim removed 3 bases at V and 6 bases at J, leaving 11 bases unmatched. Germline CDR1 SGDLS, CDR2 YYNGEE. The CDR3 runs to 16 residues. CDR3 sequence (DNA): TGTGCCAGCAGCGCCGGTCCCCCGGGACAGGGGAATGGCTACACCTTC. Its protein product is CASSAGPPGQGNGYTF.

This clone was counted only a few times. The V and J genes are TRBV18 and TRBJ2-6; the match to TRBD1 covers 7 bases. The germline V gene has CDR1 KGHSH and CDR2 LQKENI. The CDR3 extends over 19 amino acids. The J segment lost 0 bases and the V segment lost 4 bases, leaving 12 bases of the junction unmatched. The CDR3 DNA follows: TGTGCCAGCTCACGGCAGGGGGTGATCCAACTCTCTGGGGCCAACGTCCTGACTTTC. Protein: CASSRQGVIQLSGANVLTF.

This rearrangement joins TRBV6-6 to TRBJ2-5; no clear D. CDR3 length: 14 residues. CDR1 is MNHNY, CDR2 SVGAGI, per germline (reference sequence). V lost 3 bases to trimming and J lost 1 base, with 9 bases between them. DNA for the CDR3: TGTGCCAGCAGTTATGGGCAGACCCAAGAGACCCAGTACTTC. Its translation: CASSYGQTQETQYF.

In this sample, this clone turned up a few times. The gene calls are TRBV7-6 and TRBJ2-6, with D unclear. V gave up 0 bases and J gave up 2 bases, with 2 bases separating them. Per germline, CDR1 SGHVS and CDR2 FNYEAQ. CDR3 length: 14 residues. The CDR3 reads CASSLAPGANVLTF. The CDR3 DNA sequence: TGTGCCAGCAGCTTAGCGCCTGGGGCCAACGTCCTGACTTTC.

This chain links TRBV14 with TRBJ1-1; unclear D gene. Germline CDR1 and CDR2: SGHDN and FVKESK. V was cut by 1 base and J by 7 bases, with 7 bases left in between. The CDR3 spans 12 residues. The CDR3 protein is CASSQVLGEAFF. DNA of the CDR3: TGTGCCAGCAGCCAAGTTTTGGGTGAAGCTTTCTTT. Full variable domain (rest looked up from reference TRBV14 and TRBJ1-1): EAGVTQFPSHSVIEKGQTVTLRCDPISGHDNLYWYRRVMGKEIKFLLHFVKESKQDESGMPNNRFLAERTGGTYSTLKVQPAELEDSGVYFCASSQVLGEAFFGQGTRLTVV.

V is TRBV25-1 and J is TRBJ1-2, with D perhaps TRBD1 (6 bases). CDR3 length: 14 amino acids. Trimming took off 4 bases at V and 4 bases at J, with 13 bases between the two ends. CDR1 and CDR2 from the germline V gene are MGHDK and SYGVNS. CDR3 residues: CASSAEGGAYGYTF. In DNA, the CDR3 is TGTGCCAGCAGTGCTGAGGGGGGCGCCTATGGCTACACCTTC.

The chain links TRBV9 to TRBJ1-1, with D perhaps matching TRBD1 (5 bases). The CDR3 is 16 amino acids. V lost 4 bases and J lost 1, with 17 bases in between. CDR1 and CDR2 (germline): SGDLS, YYNGEE. CDR3 region: CASSSKGHPKNTEAFF. The DNA for the CDR3 is TGTGCCAGCAGCTCGAAAGGACACCCGAAGAACACTGAAGCTTTCTTT.

The gene calls are TRBV6-5 and TRBJ1-1; D possibly corresponds to TRBD1 (5 bases). The V end was cut by 7 bases, the J end by 6 bases, with 15 bases between. In germline, CDR1 is MNHEY, CDR2 SVGAGI. There are 13 residues in the CDR3. The CDR3 loop is CASTTGGRAEAFF. The DNA for the CDR3 is TGTGCCAGCACTACGGGGGGGAGGGCTGAAGCTTTCTTT.

The CDR3 DNA is TGTGCCAGCAGCTTAGCCGGGGAGACAGATACGCAGTATTTT. Translating it yields CASSLAGETDTQYF. The chain uses TRBV7-3 and TRBJ2-3; maybe TRBD2 (5 bases). With 2 bases removed from V and 3 bases from J, the gap between germline ends came to 9 bases. Germline V gives CDR1 SGHTA, CDR2 FQGTGA. The CDR3 loop spans 14 amino acids.

This clone was seen a few times. V and J are TRBV7-3 and TRBJ2-5; D possibly corresponds to TRBD1 (6 bases). The V end lost 5 bases, the J end lost 5 bases, and 12 bases lay between the germline ends. There are 13 residues in the CDR3. Per the germline V gene, CDR1 is SGHTA and CDR2 is FQGTGA. The CDR3 sequence is CASSQQGEETQYF. The DNA of the CDR3 is TGTGCCAGCAGCCAACAGGGCGAGGAGACCCAGTACTTC.

The V and J genes are TRBV5-6 and TRBJ2-3; perhaps TRBD1 as D (5 bases). The CDR3 consists of 15 residues. V lost 4 bases, J lost 6 bases, and 18 bases lay in between. From germline, CDR1 is SGHDT and CDR2 YYEEEE. CDR3 region: CASSPRQSPLDTQYF. DNA of the CDR3: TGTGCCAGCAGCCCTCGACAGTCTCCCTTGGATACGCAGTATTTT.

This chain connects TRBV7-6 to TRBJ1-1; D is perhaps TRBD1 (6 bases). Trimming removed 5 bases from V and 5 bases from J, with 18 bases in between. Germline CDR1 and CDR2: SGHVS and FNYEAQ. The CDR3 is made up of 15 amino acids. CDR3 protein: CASSLPEGGRTEAFF. As DNA, the CDR3 is TGTGCCAGCAGCCTGCCGGAAGGGGGGAGAACTGAAGCTTTCTTT.

This clone was seen a few times. J is TRBJ1-2 and V is TRBV15, with D unresolved. V lost 5 bases to trimming and J lost 2 bases, with 15 bases between them. This CDR3 region has 15 residues. Looked up from germline, CDR1 is LNHNV and CDR2 is YYDKDF (reference sequence). CDR3 region: CATSLALGSNYGYTF. The DNA for the CDR3 is TGTGCCACCAGCTTAGCTCTGGGGTCCAACTATGGCTACACCTTC.

This clone was picked up a small number of times. The V call is TRBV7-2, the J call TRBJ1-1; 9 positions match TRBD1. V shed 4 bases and J 11 bases; nucleotides not matched to a gene: 5. Per germline, CDR1 SGHTA and CDR2 FQGNSA. There are 12 residues in the CDR3. In nucleotides, the CDR3 is TGTGCCAGCAGCTATACAGGGGGCACGGCTTTCTTT. Translated, it gives CASSYTGGTAFF. The complete variable domain, with remaining parts taken from reference TRBV7-2 and TRBJ1-1, reads GAGVSQSPSNKVTEKGKDVELRCDPISGHTALYWYRQSLGQGLEFLIYFQGNSAPDKSGLPSDRFSAERTGGSVSTLTIQRTQQEDSAVYLCASSYTGGTAFFGQGTRLTVV.